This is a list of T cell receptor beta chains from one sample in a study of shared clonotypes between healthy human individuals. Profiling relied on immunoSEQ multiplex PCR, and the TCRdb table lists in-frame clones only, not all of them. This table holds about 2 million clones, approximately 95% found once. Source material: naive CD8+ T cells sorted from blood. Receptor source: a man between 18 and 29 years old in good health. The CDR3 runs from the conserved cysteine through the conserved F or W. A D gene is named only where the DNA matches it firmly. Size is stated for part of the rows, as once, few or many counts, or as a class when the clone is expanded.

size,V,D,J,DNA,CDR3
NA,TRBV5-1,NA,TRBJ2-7,TGCGCCAGCAGCTTTTCGAGCTCGGTGATCTACGAGCAGTACTTC,CASSFSSSVIYEQYF
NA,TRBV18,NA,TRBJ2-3,TGTGCCAGCTCACCGTCGGGAGATACGCAGTATTTT,CASSPSGDTQYF
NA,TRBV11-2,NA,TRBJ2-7,TGTGCCAGCAGCTTCTACAGGGACTCCTACGAGCAGTACTTC,CASSFYRDSYEQYF
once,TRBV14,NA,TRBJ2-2,TGTGCCAGCAGTTCCACCGGGAGAGCCCCCGGGGAGCTGTTTTTT,CASSSTGRAPGELFF
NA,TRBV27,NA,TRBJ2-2,TGTGCCAGCAGTCGTTACACCGGGGAGCTGTTTTTT,CASSRYTGELFF
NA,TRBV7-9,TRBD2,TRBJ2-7,TGTGCCAGCAGCCCCCTCACGGGAGGTCACGAGCAGTACTTC,CASSPLTGGHEQYF
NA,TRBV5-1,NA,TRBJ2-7,TGCGCCAGCAGCTTGGCCGGCGAGGGAAGGTACGAGCAGTACTTC,CASSLAGEGRYEQYF
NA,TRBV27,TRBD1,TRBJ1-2,TGTGCCAGCAGTTTATCTCCGCAGGGGGGAGTAGATGGCTACACCTTC,CASSLSPQGGVDGYTF
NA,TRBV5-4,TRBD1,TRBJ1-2,TGTGCCAGCAGCTTGGAACAGGGGGCGCTGAGCTATGGCTACACCTTC,CASSLEQGALSYGYTF
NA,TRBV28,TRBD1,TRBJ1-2,TGTGCCAGCAGGTGGACAGGGGACGTCGCTAACTATGGCTACACCTTC,CASRWTGDVANYGYTF
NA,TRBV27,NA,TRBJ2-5,TGTGCCAGCAGCTTCTACGCTCCTTTGGGTGGGGAGACCCAGTACTTC,CASSFYAPLGGETQYF
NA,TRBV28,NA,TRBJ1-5,TGTGCCAGCAGTTTGGGGGAAGGAAGAAATCAGCCCCAGCATTTT,CASSLGEGRNQPQHF
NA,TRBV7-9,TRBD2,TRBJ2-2,TGTGCCAGCAGCTCCTCCCCGGGACTAGCGGGCACCGGGGAGCTGTTTTTT,CASSSSPGLAGTGELFF
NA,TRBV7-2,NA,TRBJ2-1,TGTGCCAGCAGCTTACTAGTCTTAGGGGGAGAGCAGTTCTTC,CASSLLVLGGEQFF
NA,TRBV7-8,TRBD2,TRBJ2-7,TGTGCCAGCAGCGACACTCAGGGACTAGCGGAGTACGAGCAGTACTTC,CASSDTQGLAEYEQYF
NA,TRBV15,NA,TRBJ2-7,TGTGCCACCAGCAGCCGTACTTTGTACGAGCAGTACTTC,CATSSRTLYEQYF
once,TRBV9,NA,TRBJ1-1,TGTGCCAGCAGCCTATTCCCCCAGTTAGGAGCGAACACTGAAGCTTTCTTT,CASSLFPQLGANTEAFF
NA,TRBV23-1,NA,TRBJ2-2,TGCGCCAGCAGAAAGCTGGGAGTCGGGAACACCGGGGAGCTGTTTTTT,CASRKLGVGNTGELFF
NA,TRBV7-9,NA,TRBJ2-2,TGTGCCAGCATAAGGATGGGGACGGACGGCACCGGGGAGCTGTTTTTT,CASIRMGTDGTGELFF
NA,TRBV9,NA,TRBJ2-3,TGTGCCAGCAGCTCAGACGGGGTTTGGGGCACAGATACGCAGTATTTT,CASSSDGVWGTDTQYF
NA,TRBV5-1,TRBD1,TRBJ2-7,TGCGCCAGCAGCTCGTACCCCGGGACAGATTCCTACGAGCAGTACTTC,CASSSYPGTDSYEQYF
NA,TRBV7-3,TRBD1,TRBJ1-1,TGTGCCAGCACCCCCAGGGGGGACACTGAAGCTTTCTTT,CASTPRGDTEAFF
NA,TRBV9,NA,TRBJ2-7,TGTGCCAGCAGCGCCGGGGGTGGGGAGCAGTACTTC,CASSAGGGEQYF
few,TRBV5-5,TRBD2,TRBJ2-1,TGTGCCAGCCTGTGGCTAGCGGGAGTGGATGAGCAGTTCTTC,CASLWLAGVDEQFF